The 32 T cell receptor beta chains in this list originate from one sample, sequenced in a study of human T cells and chemical hapten exposure. The time point is: patch test 1, 2 weeks after DPC sensitization. The treatment: therapeutic diphenylcyclopropenone sensitization with weekly scalp DPC. TCRdb reprocessed the RACE reads with MiXCR, giving one entry per CDR3 protein. The table shows about 120,000 distinct CDR3 sequences, with roughly an eighth occurring only once. The sequences come from whole blood, collected in connection with sensitization to the hapten diphenylcyclopropenone (DPC). Receptors were obtained from a man younger than 35 with alopecia areata. Some clones in this sample may be carry-over from other donors' samples.

The J gene is TRBJ2-1, the V gene TRBV7-8, with 8 bases lining up with TRBD2. Germline V gene data show CDR1 as SGHVS and CDR2 as FQNEAQ. The CDR3 consists of 16 residues. The trim removed 5 bases at V and 7 bases at J, leaving 13 bases unmatched. CDR3 region: CASSPARGGLGNEQFF. The CDR3 bases are TGTGCCAGCAGCCCCGCCCGGGGGGGCCTCGGGAATGAGCAGTTCTTC.

This clonotype came up a few times. The chain combines TRBV20-1 with TRBJ2-1, with a tentative D call TRBD1 (5 bases). Per germline, CDR1 DFQATT and CDR2 SNEGSKA (reference sequence). The CDR3 consists of 14 residues. Trimming took off 1 base at V and 4 bases at J, with 11 bases between the two ends. The CDR3 here is CSARVQGFYNEQFF. The CDR3 DNA reads TGCAGTGCTAGAGTGCAGGGATTTTACAATGAGCAGTTCTTC.

The chain uses TRBV6-1 and TRBJ1-6, with no clear D. V dropped 2 bases and J dropped 7 bases, with 12 bases sitting between them. CDR3 length: 15 amino acids. Germline CDR1 and CDR2: MNHNS and SASEGT. CDR3 amino acids: CASSEFGVTNSPLHF. The CDR3, as DNA: TGTGCCAGCAGTGAATTCGGGGTAACGAATTCACCCCTCCACTTT.

The chain joins TRBV4-1 to TRBJ1-1; TRBD1 might be the D (5 bases). CDR1 and CDR2 from the germline V gene are MGHRA and YSYEKL. V was clipped by 0 bases and J by 3 bases, with 11 bases between them. The CDR3 runs to 15 residues. CDR3 region: CASSQDGGIYTEAFF. CDR3 coding DNA: TGCGCCAGCAGCCAAGATGGGGGAATTTACACTGAAGCTTTCTTT.

The table lists this clonotype with a few counts. The chain couples TRBV20-1 to TRBJ1-2, with D uncertain. CDR3 length: 12 amino acids. V gave up 3 bases and J gave up 0 bases, with 5 bases separating them. CDR1 is DFQATT and CDR2 is SNEGSKA in the germline V gene (reference sequence). CDR3 nucleotides: TGCAGTGCTAGGGATCCTAACTATGGCTACACCTTC. This gives the protein CSARDPNYGYTF.

This clonotype was observed a handful of times. This chain links TRBV29-1 with TRBJ1-3; D gene unclear. There are 14 residues in the CDR3. V was clipped by 6 bases and J by 2 bases, with 14 bases between them. Germline CDR1 reads SQVTM; CDR2 reads ANQGSEA. The CDR3 bases are TGCAGCGTGGAGGACGGTGAACCTGGAAACACCATATATTTT. It is translated as CSVEDGEPGNTIYF. The complete variable domain, with remaining parts taken from reference TRBV29-1 and TRBJ1-3, reads SAVISQKPSRDICQRGTSLTIQCQVDSQVTMMFWYRQQPGQSLTLIATANQGSEATYESGFVIDKFPISRPNLTFSTLTVSNMSPEDSSIYLCSVEDGEPGNTIYFGEGSWLTVV.

This chain joins TRBV7-9 and TRBJ2-7, with no clear D. Germline values: CDR1 SEHNR, CDR2 FQNEAQ (reference sequence). V lost 0 bases, J lost 9 bases, and 9 bases lay in between. This CDR3 is 12 amino acids long. CDR3 protein: CASSLASDGQYF. The CDR3 nucleotides are TGTGCCAGCAGCTTAGCGTCGGACGGGCAGTACTTC.

This chain joins TRBV20-1 and TRBJ1-6, with D maybe TRBD1 (5 bases). Germline lookup yields CDR1 DFQATT and CDR2 SNEGSKA (reference sequence). V shed 5 bases and J shed 14 bases, with 19 bases lying between them. There are 13 residues in the CDR3. Here the CDR3 DNA reads TGCAGTGCTCTTAAGGGGTATCTTAGGACCCTCCACTTT. It specifies CSALKGYLRTLHF.

This clonotype has at least ten counts. V usage is TRBV11-3 and J usage is TRBJ2-4; D may be TRBD2 (7 bases). The germline CDR1 and CDR2 sequences are SGHNT and YENEEA. CDR3 length equals 12 residues. With 5 bases removed from V and 8 bases from J, the gap between germline ends came to 10 bases. The chain's CDR3 is CASSPGGDIQYF. The CDR3 nucleotides are TGTGCCAGCAGCCCGGGGGGCGACATTCAGTACTTC.

This clonotype was counted a few times. The chain is built from TRBV7-9 and TRBJ1-1; tentatively, D is TRBD1 (6 bases). CDR3 size: 16 residues. Trimming stripped 4 bases from V and 0 bases from J, with 15 bases between. The V gene's germline CDR1 is SEHNR and CDR2 FQNEAQ (reference sequence). CDR3 sequence reads: CASSSRGTQMNTEAFF. Here the CDR3 DNA reads TGTGCCAGCAGCTCCCGAGGGACACAAATGAACACTGAAGCTTTCTTT.

J is TRBJ2-2 and V is TRBV7-9; 7 bases align to TRBD1. CDR3 size: 15 residues. Germline V CDR1 and CDR2: SEHNR, FQNEAQ (reference sequence). The V segment lost 4 bases and the J segment 0 bases; nucleotides outside the gene matches: 2. This chain's CDR3 is CASSSGQTNTGELFF. CDR3 bases: TGTGCCAGCAGCTCGGGACAGACGAACACCGGGGAGCTGTTTTTT.

This clonotype has only a few counts. V gene TRBV21-1 combines with J gene TRBJ2-2; the table's D call, TRBD2, was not checked against the DNA. TRBV21-1 is an annotated pseudogene. The CDR3 has 18 residues. The CDR3 is CASSKVGQLAARTGELFF. In nucleotides, the CDR3 is TGTGCCAGCAGCAAAGTAGGCCAGCTAGCAGCACGCACCGGGGAGCTGTTTTTT.

The chain carries TRBV20-1 and TRBJ1-5; 7 nucleotides match TRBD1. This CDR3 region has 12 residues. Germline CDR1 and CDR2: DFQATT and SNEGSKA (reference sequence). V dropped 4 bases and J dropped 4; count of bases not matched to a gene: 1. The CDR3 reads CSATTGNQPQHF. The CDR3 DNA sequence: TGCAGTGCTACGACAGGGAATCAGCCCCAGCATTTT.

The chain couples TRBV7-6 to TRBJ2-3; 15 bases are a match to TRBD2. V lost 5 bases, J lost 5 bases, and 11 bases stayed unmatched. CDR3 size: 18 residues. Germline V gives CDR1 SGHVS, CDR2 FNYEAQ. The CDR3 is CASSLLWTSGGVIDTQYF. CDR3 sequence (DNA): TGTGCCAGCAGCCTTCTGTGGACTAGCGGGGGGGTGATAGATACGCAGTATTTT.

This clonotype was observed a handful of times. The genes are TRBV7-9 and TRBJ1-2; 8 bases agree with TRBD1. Trimming cost V 5 bases and J 6 bases; bases outside gene matches: 5. The CDR3 sequence is 13 residues long. CDR1 is SEHNR, CDR2 FQNEAQ, per germline (reference sequence). CDR3 DNA sequence: TGTGCCAGCAGCGCCGGGACAGGACATGGCTACACCTTC. Its translation: CASSAGTGHGYTF.

This rearrangement joins TRBV28 to TRBJ2-7; 11 bases map to TRBD1. J was trimmed by 7 bases and V by 5 bases; bases with no gene match: 10. CDR3 length: 15 residues. The germline gives CDR1 MDHEN, CDR2 SYDVKM. CDR3 nucleotide sequence: TGTGCCAGCAGTCTTTCAGGGACAGGGGGAGGGGAGCAGTACTTC. It is translated as CASSLSGTGGGEQYF.

There are a few counts of this clonotype. This chain links TRBV7-6 with TRBJ1-5; 10 nucleotides match TRBD1. Trimming cost V 4 bases and J 0 bases; bases outside gene matches: 12. Germline V gene sequence: CDR1 SGHVS, CDR2 FNYEAQ. The CDR3 covers 19 residues. CDR3 nucleotides: TGTGCCAGCAGCTCCCTTTCCGGGACAGGGGTATATAGCAATCAGCCCCAGCATTTT. It codes for CASSSLSGTGVYSNQPQHF.

This clonotype was observed a few times. The gene calls are TRBV19 and TRBJ1-1; the D gene is possibly TRBD1 (6 bases). Germline CDR1 and CDR2: LNHDA and SQIVND (reference sequence). The CDR3 totals 19 residues. V was clipped by 7 bases and J by 3 bases, with 30 bases between them. CDR3 loop: CASITRPKGTRRGDTEAFF. The CDR3 region has the DNA TGTGCCAGTATCACAAGGCCCAAAGGGACGAGGAGGGGGGACACTGAAGCTTTCTTT.

The chain links TRBV11-2 to TRBJ1-6; D is unclear. The V end lost 3 bases, the J end lost 5 bases, and 14 bases lay between the germline ends. The CDR3 runs 16 residues. Per germline, CDR1 SGHAT and CDR2 FQNNGV. CDR3 region: CASSFEPGSHNSPLHF. The CDR3 DNA sequence: TGTGCCAGCAGCTTTGAGCCCGGAAGTCATAATTCACCCCTCCACTTT.

Concerning this clonotype: One end of the junction is discordant with germline, which a read error may explain. This chain links TRBV12-3 or TRBV12-4 with TRBJ2-7; TRBD2 aligns across 8 bases. This CDR3 is 15 amino acids long. The CDR3 nucleotides read TGTGCCAGCAGTCCCGGACTAGCCAAATCCTCCGAGCAGTACTTC. Its protein is CASSPGLAKSSEQYF.

The V and J genes are TRBV4-1 and TRBJ1-5, with a possible D match to TRBD1 (5 bases). CDR3 size: 16 residues. Trimming pared 4 bases from V and 0 bases from J, leaving 13 bases between. CDR1 and CDR2 (germline): MGHRA, YSYEKL. The CDR3 nucleotides are TGCGCCAGCAGCCCAGAACAGGCTTCTAGCAATCAGCCCCAGCATTTT. This encodes CASSPEQASSNQPQHF.

V usage is TRBV9 and J usage is TRBJ2-3, with D possibly TRBD2 on 6 matching bases. The CDR3 has 12 residues. From germline, CDR1 is SGDLS and CDR2 YYNGEE. Trimming pared 3 bases from V and 9 bases from J, leaving 11 bases between. CDR3 protein: CASSGGGETQYF. CDR3 sequence (DNA): TGTGCCAGCAGCGGAGGAGGGGAAACGCAGTATTTT.

The chain uses TRBV9 and TRBJ2-4; no clear D gene. With 0 bases removed from V and 0 bases from J, the gap between germline ends came to 7 bases. The CDR3 totals 15 residues. The germline CDR1 and CDR2 sequences are SGDLS and YYNGEE. The CDR3 reads CASSVGWSAKNIQYF. The CDR3 coding sequence is TGTGCCAGCAGCGTAGGGTGGTCAGCCAAAAACATTCAGTACTTC.

This CDR3 reads CASSQEWGVRGTQYF. Written as DNA, the CDR3 is TGCGCCAGCAGCCAAGAGTGGGGTGTGCGGGGTACGCAGTATTTT. This chain uses TRBV4-3 with TRBJ2-3; D possibly corresponds to TRBD2 (6 bases). The CDR3 length is 15 residues. V was trimmed by 0 bases and J by 8 bases, leaving 15 bases between them. From germline, CDR1 is LGHNA and CDR2 YSLEER.

This clonotype appeared a few times. The chain is built from TRBV9 and TRBJ1-4; D is unresolved. V was pared by 0 bases and J by 5 bases, with 17 bases between. Germline V gene sequence: CDR1 SGDLS, CDR2 YYNGEE. This CDR3 region has 17 residues. The CDR3 DNA reads as TGTGCCAGCAGCGTAGACCACCGGGGTCAGGAGAATGAAAAACTGTTTTTT. Protein sequence: CASSVDHRGQENEKLFF.

There are a few counts of this clonotype. This chain uses TRBV19 with TRBJ1-3, with D perhaps TRBD1 (5 bases). The CDR3 length is 16 residues. The ends were cut back, 3 bases at V and 0 bases at J, with 12 bases in the middle. Germline CDR1 LNHDA, CDR2 SQIVND (reference sequence). CDR3 nucleotide sequence: TGTGCCAGTAGTATCGGGACTGTCTACTCTGGAAACACCATATATTTT. Translating gives CASSIGTVYSGNTIYF.

The chain links TRBV6-2 or TRBV6-3 to TRBJ1-5; D is undetermined. Trimming took 0 bases from V and 6 from J, leaving 3 bases between them. Germline loops: CDR1 MNHEY, CDR2 SVGEGT. This CDR3 is 12 amino acids long. The CDR3: CASSYSLQPQHF. The CDR3 DNA reads as TGTGCCAGCAGTTACTCGCTTCAGCCCCAGCATTTT.

This clonotype was picked up a small number of times. V is TRBV20-1 and J is TRBJ2-2; 7 bases are a match to TRBD1. Trimming cost V 1 base and J 2 bases; bases outside gene matches: 7. The CDR3 covers 16 residues. Germline CDR1 and CDR2: DFQATT and SNEGSKA (reference sequence). The CDR3: CSARASGQKNTGELFF. CDR3 nucleotides: TGCAGTGCTAGAGCCTCGGGACAGAAAAACACCGGGGAGCTGTTTTTT.

This sequence joins TRBV12-3 or TRBV12-4 and TRBJ1-2; D perhaps matches TRBD1 (6 bases). This CDR3 is 11 amino acids long. The V end was cut by 7 bases, the J end by 4 bases, with 7 bases between. DNA for the CDR3: TGTGCCAGCACCAGGGGCTATGGCTACACCTTC. This encodes CASTRGYGYTF.

This clonotype appeared once. This rearrangement joins TRBV2 to TRBJ2-7; D uncertain. The CDR3 runs 13 residues. Per the germline V gene, CDR1 is SNHLY and CDR2 is FYNNEI. V was cut by 8 bases and J by 1 base, with 12 bases left in between. CDR3 in amino acids: CASLNRYSYEQYV. Written as DNA, the CDR3 is TGTGCCAGCCTGAATCGATATTCCTACGAGCAGTACGTC.

The chain couples TRBV7-8 to TRBJ1-2, with 7 bases identical to TRBD1. The J segment lost 8 bases and the V segment lost 6 bases, leaving 21 bases of the junction unmatched. This CDR3 contains 17 residues. Germline V gene data show CDR1 as SGHVS and CDR2 as FQNEAQ. As DNA, the CDR3 is TGTGCCAGCAGACGAGTCGTAGACGGGACAGAAACGTTCGGCTACACCTTC. Translating it yields CASRRVVDGTETFGYTF.

This clonotype has more than one count but fewer than ten. The chain links TRBV4-3 to TRBJ1-2; D gene ambiguous. The CDR3 is made up of 15 amino acids. The V end was cut by 2 bases, the J end by 3 bases, with 13 bases between. Germline assignment: CDR1 LGHNA and CDR2 YSLEER. The CDR3 region is CASSQSYAEDYGYTF. DNA of the CDR3: TGCGCCAGCAGCCAATCTTACGCGGAAGACTATGGCTACACCTTC.